One T cell receptor beta chain is described in this entry. Antigen: not known. This sample stems from a study of T-cell reconstitution after alpha-beta-depleted transplantation in children. Study results and caveats: T-cell numbers and diversity, one year after transplant, stemmed largely from T cells that were newly produced.

Preparation of the TCRbeta library used unique molecular identifiers. One entry per CDR3 protein results from TCRdb running MiXCR on the PCR reads. Among 77,000 or so distinct CDR3 sequences listed, around 18% were seen once. The CDR3 has 17 amino acids. V was clipped by 3 bases and J by 5 bases; unmatched bases: 10. Looked up from germline, CDR1 is DFQATT and CDR2 is SNEGSKA (reference sequence). The TCR comes from a male patient between 2 and 9 years old who had a stem cell transplant for acute lymphoblastic leukemia, so the T cells may come from the graft donor. The chain employs TRBV20-1 and TRBJ2-2; 12 bases are shared with TRBD2. The sample consisted of PBMCs, mostly from graft donor cells, taken 360 days after TCRalphabeta/CD19-depleted stem cell transplant. CDR3 nucleotide sequence: TGCAGTGCTAGGGTCCTAGCGGGAGGGCCTGTTACCGGGGAGCTGTTTTTT. This codes for CSARVLAGGPVTGELFF.